This is a list of T cell receptor beta chains from one sample in a study of CD8 T cells in Susac syndrome. TCRdb fed the immunoSEQ multiplex PCR reads into MiXCR, producing one record per CDR3 protein. The sample contains 100,000 to 150,000 distinct CDR3 sequences, nearly 96% of which appear only once. Material for sequencing was CD4+ T cells from PBMCs. The receptors derive from a human donor with Susac syndrome. Each CDR3 is given with its conserved first and last residue.

TRBJ1-4,TRBV20-1,CSARAPNEKLFF
TRBJ1-4,TRBV7-9,CASSLDVRGNEKLFF
TRBJ1-5,TRBV20-1,CSAPVRGSNQPQHF
TRBJ1-1,TRBV20-1,CSASPGPMNTEAFF
TRBJ2-1,TRBV24-1,CATSAGLAGVYNEQFF
TRBJ2-5,TRBV29-1,CSAGQVKETQYF
TRBJ1-2,TRBV18,CASSPGGGGYTF
TRBJ2-1,TRBV19,CASRGQGARREQFF
TRBJ2-3,TRBV12-3/TRBV12-4,CASSLGPGKADTQYF
TRBJ2-2,TRBV2,CASREQVNTGELFF
TRBJ2-1,TRBV9,CASSVDPLVAGGPGEQFF
TRBJ1-1,TRBV6-2/TRBV6-3,CATSTAFMNTEAFF
TRBJ2-3,TRBV30,CAWGAPGLAGTTDTQYF
TRBJ2-6,TRBV20-1,CSPLSGANVLTF
TRBJ2-7,TRBV13,CASTPSGRAGEQYF
TRBJ1-2,TRBV30,CAWSPGQIYGYTF
TRBJ2-1,TRBV20-1,CSATGLAGEVEQFF
TRBJ2-1,TRBV4-2,CASSNSAREGNEQFF
TRBJ1-2,TRBV9,CASSPPDSYGYTF
TRBJ2-7,TRBV25-1,CASSELKGQVAEQYF
TRBJ1-2,TRBV9,CASSVDGGDWGYGYTF
TRBJ2-5,TRBV29-1,CSVRDSTGRQETQYF
TRBJ2-1,TRBV5-1,CASSPDSNEQFF
TRBJ2-1,TRBV6-5,CATTGGNEQFF
TRBJ2-5,TRBV24-1,CATSDLTEGQGNQETQYF
TRBJ1-1,TRBV29-1,CSASKTGDTEAFF
TRBJ2-1,TRBV3-1,CASSQVIKAGNTHEQFF
TRBJ1-2,TRBV18,CASSPQNNYGYTF
TRBJ2-7,TRBV20-1,CSAEKRENGEQYF
TRBJ1-5,TRBV6-6,CASSIGQVHSNQPQHF
TRBJ1-4,TRBV18,CASSPVRNALEKLFF
TRBJ1-5,TRBV19,CASSIGAGISNQPQHF
TRBJ2-5,TRBV29-1,CSVGRGLRGKETQYF
TRBJ2-7,TRBV2,CASSVTRGDEQYF
TRBJ2-7,TRBV20-1,CSAVGGRDYEQYF
TRBJ2-1,TRBV20-1,CSACCLAGAYNEQFF
TRBJ2-7,TRBV7-9,CASSHNTAYEQYF
TRBJ2-1,TRBV11-1,CASSRIRGGPYNEQFF
TRBJ2-1,TRBV3-1,CASSLWKGAEQFF
TRBJ2-5,TRBV18,CASSARRQETQYF
TRBJ2-5,TRBV28,CASRNRGRTEYF
TRBJ2-1,TRBV5-1,CASSLGLAEGQFF
TRBJ2-1,TRBV6-5,CASMMTTTANEQFF
TRBJ2-3,TRBV7-2,CASSLDRGKYF
TRBJ2-1,TRBV20-1,CSAHWKAYNEQFF